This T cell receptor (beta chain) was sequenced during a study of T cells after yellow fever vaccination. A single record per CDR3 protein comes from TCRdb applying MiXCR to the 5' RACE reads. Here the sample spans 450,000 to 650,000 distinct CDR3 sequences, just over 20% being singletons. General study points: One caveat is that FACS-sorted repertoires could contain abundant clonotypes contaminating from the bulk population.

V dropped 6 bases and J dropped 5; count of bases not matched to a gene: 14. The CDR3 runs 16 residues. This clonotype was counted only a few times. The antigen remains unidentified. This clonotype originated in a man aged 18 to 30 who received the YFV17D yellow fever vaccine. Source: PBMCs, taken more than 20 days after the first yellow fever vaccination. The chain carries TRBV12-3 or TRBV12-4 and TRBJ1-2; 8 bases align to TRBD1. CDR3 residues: CASSPDRDRPFYGYTF. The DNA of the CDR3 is TGTGCCAGCAGCCCCGACCGGGACAGGCCATTTTATGGCTACACCTTC.